Below are 8 T cell receptor beta chains sequenced from a single sample in a study of cytomegalovirus exposure and HLA in healthy donors. The protocol was immunoSEQ multiplex PCR, while the TCRdb copy is restricted to in-frame clones and leaves out a portion. Seen here are approximately 170,000 clones, 85% observed once, and the top ten hold about 16%. Input material: PBMCs. Source of these receptors: a man in his late teens or twenties in good health and CMV-seropositive.

V and J are TRBV11-1 and TRBJ2-7; D possibly corresponds to TRBD2 (6 bases). Germline V CDR1 and CDR2: SGHAT, FQDESV (reference sequence). V was clipped by 6 bases and J by 2 bases, with 14 bases between them. CDR3 size: 14 residues. CDR3: CASRGGVGAYEQYF. CDR3 bases: TGTGCCAGCAGGGGGGGAGTCGGGGCCTACGAGCAGTACTTC.

This clone turned up a few times. The V call is TRBV2, the J call TRBJ1-2, with unresolved D. CDR1 and CDR2 from the germline V gene are SNHLY and FYNNEI. This CDR3 is built from 11 residues. V lost 7 bases and J lost 7, with 10 bases in between. The CDR3 here is CASKLQVGYTF. CDR3 nucleotide sequence: TGTGCCAGCAAATTACAAGTTGGCTACACCTTC. Full variable domain (outside the CDR3, taken from reference TRBV2 and TRBJ1-2): EPEVTQTPSHQVTQMGQEVILRCVPISNHLYFYWYRQILGQKVEFLVSFYNNEISEKSEIFDDQFSVERPDGSNFTLKIRSTKLEDSAMYFCASKLQVGYTFGSGTRLTVV.

The gene calls are TRBV28 and TRBJ2-3; a possible D gene is TRBD1 (6 bases). The CDR3 runs 15 residues. With 4 bases removed from V and 2 bases from J, the gap between germline ends came to 13 bases. Germline lookup yields CDR1 MDHEN and CDR2 SYDVKM. The CDR3 DNA is TGTGCCAGCAGTTCCTTACAGGGCAACACAGATACGCAGTATTTT. Protein product: CASSSLQGNTDTQYF.

This clone occurred a few times. The rearrangement links TRBV9 to TRBJ2-2, with D possibly matching TRBD2 (5 bases). Trimming took off 3 bases at V and 5 bases at J, with 11 bases between the two ends. The germline CDR1 and CDR2 sequences are SGDLS and YYNGEE. The CDR3 has 14 residues. This CDR3 reads CASSADYHTGELFF. The DNA for the CDR3 is TGTGCCAGCAGCGCTGACTACCATACCGGGGAGCTGTTTTTT.

The gene calls are TRBV11-3 and TRBJ2-1, with D tentatively TRBD1 (5 bases). Germline V lookup: CDR1 SGHNT, CDR2 YENEEA. V lost 5 bases and J lost 3, with 14 bases in between. This CDR3 has 15 residues. CDR3 sequence reads: CASSGMAGFYNEQFF. The DNA of the CDR3 is TGTGCCAGCAGCGGCATGGCAGGGTTCTACAATGAGCAGTTCTTC.

The chain is built from TRBV28 and TRBJ2-3, with D unclear. Germline V gene sequence: CDR1 MDHEN, CDR2 SYDVKM. Trimming removed 2 bases from V and 0 bases from J, with 6 bases in between. The CDR3 has 14 amino acids. The CDR3 spells CASSLPPSTDTQYF. As DNA, the CDR3 is TGTGCCAGCAGTTTACCCCCTAGCACAGATACGCAGTATTTT.

The chain uses TRBV30 and TRBJ2-2, with TRBD2 as a possible D gene (5 bases). The length of the CDR3 is 12 residues. The V end was cut by 5 bases, the J end by 8 bases, with 12 bases between. CDR1 and CDR2 from the germline V gene are GTSNPN and SVGIG (reference sequence). The chain's CDR3 is CAWAMWEGELFF. The CDR3 bases are TGTGCCTGGGCGATGTGGGAGGGGGAGCTGTTTTTT.

The chain has TRBV30 and TRBJ2-3; a possible D gene is TRBD2 (6 bases). Per germline, CDR1 GTSNPN and CDR2 SVGIG (reference sequence). Deletions cut 0 bases from V and 6 bases from J, with 13 bases between. The CDR3 totals 14 residues. CDR3 region: CAWSVGSGEDTQYF. The CDR3 nucleotides are TGTGCCTGGAGTGTAGGTAGCGGTGAGGATACGCAGTATTTT.